The clone carrying this T cell receptor (beta chain) showed up just a few times. Time point of the sample: patch test 1, 2 weeks after DPC sensitization. Treatment in this sample: therapeutic diphenylcyclopropenone sensitization with weekly scalp DPC. Unfractionated whole blood was the source of the extracted total RNA. TCRdb passed the RACE reads through MiXCR, listing each CDR3 protein once. The table lists tens of thousands of distinct CDR3 sequences, approximately 10% of them singletons, with around 1.5% in the top ten. This sample stems from a study of human T cells and chemical hapten exposure. The CDR3 contains 13 residues. The V end lost 4 bases, the J end lost 3 bases, and 10 bases lay between the germline ends. Per germline, CDR1 MDHEN and CDR2 SYDVKM.

The chain recombines TRBV28 with TRBJ2-7; no clear D gene. The receptor was derived from a woman aged 45-65 years with alopecia areata. Some clones in this sample may be carry-over from other donors' samples. This sample comprised whole blood, obtained in connection with sensitization to the hapten diphenylcyclopropenone (DPC). Here the CDR3 DNA reads TGTGCCAGCAGTTCTCGGACCAGCTACGAGCAGTACTTC. This codes for CASSSRTSYEQYF.